Listed below are T cell receptor beta chains from one sample, sequenced in a study of blood T cells in healthy people across ages. TCRdb analysed the 5' RACE reads with MiXCR anew, one entry per CDR3 protein. The data contain 1,300,000 or so distinct CDR3 sequences, approximately 63% of them singletons. Sequenced input: blood. These TCRs come from a man aged 18 to 30 in good health. Each CDR3 is given with its conserved first and last residue. Fields, in order: clone size, J gene, D gene, V gene, CDR3 protein, CDR3 DNA. A D gene is named only where the DNA matches it firmly. Not all rows give a size; the values are once, few, many and, for expanded clones, a class.

>-|TRBJ2-2|-|TRBV4-1
CASSQVSVHTGELFF
TGCGCCAGCAGCCAAGTTTCGGTCCACACCGGGGAGCTGTTTTTT
>-|TRBJ2-1|TRBD1|TRBV27
CASSGTTGGDSYNEQFF
TGTGCCAGCAGTGGCACTACAGGGGGCGATTCCTACAATGAGCAGTTCTTC
>-|TRBJ2-1|-|TRBV7-9
CASSLDVLGVYNEQFF
TGTGCCAGCAGCTTAGATGTCCTAGGGGTCTACAATGAGCAGTTCTTC
>-|TRBJ2-7|TRBD1|TRBV27
CASRDRQGTYEQYF
TGTGCCAGCAGGGACCGACAGGGCACCTACGAGCAGTACTTC
>-|TRBJ2-1|-|TRBV6-6
CASNSRPNEQFF
TGTGCCAGCAATAGTCGGCCGAATGAGCAGTTCTTC
>once|TRBJ2-3|-|TRBV21-1
CASSKGAADTDTQYF
TGTGCCAGCAGCAAAGGGGCGGCCGATACAGATACGCAGTATTTT
>few|TRBJ2-7|TRBD2|TRBV7-2
CASSLSTGGRGGSYEQYF
TGTGCCAGCAGCTTAAGTACGGGAGGCCGGGGGGGGTCTTACGAGCAGTACTTC
>-|TRBJ2-5|-|TRBV3-1
CASSVRAGEEAQYF
TGTGCCAGCAGTGTAAGGGCAGGGGAAGAGGCCCAGTACTTC
>few|TRBJ2-7|-|TRBV20-1
CSAKLAYEQYF
TGCAGTGCTAAACTGGCATACGAGCAGTACTTC
>-|TRBJ2-1|-|TRBV13
CASSIQTRSGEQFF
TGTGCCAGCAGCATCCAAACTAGATCGGGTGAGCAGTTCTTC
>few|TRBJ2-7|-|TRBV15
CATSRDRFGGLSYEQYF
TGTGCCACCAGCAGAGATCGATTCGGGGGGCTCTCCTACGAGCAGTACTTC
>-|TRBJ2-2|-|TRBV27
CASSFLVGELFF
TGTGCCAGCAGTTTTCTGGTCGGGGAGCTGTTTTTT
>few|TRBJ2-4|-|TRBV4-3
CASSQFRGLNIQYF
TGCGCCAGCAGCCAGTTCCGGGGGTTAAACATTCAGTACTTC
>few|TRBJ2-1|TRBD2|TRBV29-1
CSSVLLAALGEQFF
TGCAGCTCAGTCTTACTAGCGGCCTTAGGTGAGCAGTTCTTC
>-|TRBJ2-1|TRBD2|TRBV27
CASSVGTSGSNEQFF
TGTGCCAGCAGTGTCGGGACTAGCGGGTCGAATGAGCAGTTCTTC
>-|TRBJ2-3|-|TRBV11-2
CASEFTVRTDTQYF
TGTGCCAGCGAGTTTACGGTCCGCACAGATACGCAGTATTTT
>-|TRBJ2-2|-|TRBV10-3
CAISGDTGANTGELFF
TGTGCCATCAGTGGGGACACGGGAGCTAACACCGGGGAGCTGTTTTTT
>few|TRBJ2-2|-|TRBV6-4
CASSDSTTGELFF
TGTGCCAGCAGTGACTCGACCACCGGGGAGCTGTTTTTT
>-|TRBJ2-7|-|TRBV12-3/TRBV12-4
CASSFDAGKYYEQYF
TGTGCCAGCAGTTTTGATGCCGGCAAGTACTACGAGCAGTACTTC
>once|TRBJ2-5|TRBD1|TRBV20-1
CSALHGTGVEETQYF
TGCAGTGCCCTCCACGGGACAGGGGTAGAGGAGACCCAGTACTTC
>-|TRBJ1-2|TRBD1|TRBV10-3
CAISEVTGTAYGYTF
TGTGCCATCAGTGAAGTTACCGGGACAGCCTATGGCTACACCTTC
>-|TRBJ1-6|-|TRBV11-2
CASSLAPSGGFVNSPLHF
TGTGCCAGCAGCTTAGCCCCCTCGGGGGGATTTGTTAATTCACCCCTCCACTTT
>-|TRBJ2-3|-|TRBV24-1
CATSDLKEGGRDTQYF
TGTGCCACCAGTGATTTGAAAGAGGGGGGCCGGGATACGCAGTATTTT
>once|TRBJ2-1|TRBD2|TRBV20-1
CSAFGLDGNNEQFF
TGCAGCGCTTTTGGACTAGATGGAAACAATGAGCAGTTCTTC
>-|TRBJ2-5|TRBD1|TRBV10-2
CASGGQGAGETQYF
TGCGCCAGCGGGGGACAGGGCGCCGGAGAGACCCAGTACTTC
>-|TRBJ2-7|-|TRBV11-2
CASSPRPLNSYEQYF
TGTGCCAGCAGCCCAAGACCGCTAAACTCCTACGAGCAGTACTTC
>-|TRBJ2-1|-|TRBV2
CASREGTRLTYNEQFF
TGTGCCAGCCGTGAGGGGACTCGCCTCACCTACAATGAGCAGTTCTTC